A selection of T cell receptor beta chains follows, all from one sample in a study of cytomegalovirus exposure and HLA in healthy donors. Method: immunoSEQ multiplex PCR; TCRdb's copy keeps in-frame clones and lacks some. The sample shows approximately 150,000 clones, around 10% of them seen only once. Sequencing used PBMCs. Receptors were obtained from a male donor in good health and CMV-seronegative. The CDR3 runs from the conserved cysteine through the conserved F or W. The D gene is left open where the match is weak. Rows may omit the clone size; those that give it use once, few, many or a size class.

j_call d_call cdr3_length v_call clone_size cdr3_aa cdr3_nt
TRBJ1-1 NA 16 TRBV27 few CASSLLYRQAITEAFF TGTGCCAGCAGTTTACTATACCGGCAGGCGATCACTGAAGCTTTCTTT
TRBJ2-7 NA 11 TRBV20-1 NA CSANKEYEQYF TGCAGTGCTAACAAGGAGTACGAGCAGTACTTC
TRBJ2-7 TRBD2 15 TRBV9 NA CASSAGTSVSYEQYF TGTGCCAGCAGCGCAGGGACTAGCGTCTCCTACGAGCAGTACTTC
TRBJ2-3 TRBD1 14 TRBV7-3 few CASSSGGRTDTQYF TGTGCCAGCAGCTCAGGGGGTAGGACAGATACGCAGTATTTT
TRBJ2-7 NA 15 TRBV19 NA CASSISEGYNYEQYF TGTGCCAGTAGTATTTCGGAGGGATATAACTACGAGCAGTACTTC
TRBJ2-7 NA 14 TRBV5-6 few CASSFGQGYYEQYF TGTGCCAGCAGCTTTGGGCAGGGATACTACGAGCAGTACTTC
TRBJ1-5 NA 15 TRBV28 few CASSPLEGQGQPQHF TGTGCCAGCAGTCCCCTGGAGGGTCAAGGTCAGCCCCAGCATTTT
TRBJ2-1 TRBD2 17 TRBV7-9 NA CASSFLPGAGEGDEQFF TGTGCCAGCAGCTTCCTCCCTGGAGCGGGAGAGGGCGATGAGCAGTTCTTC
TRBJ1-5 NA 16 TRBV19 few CASSPWAGLSNQPQHF TGTGCCAGTAGTCCTTGGGCAGGCCTAAGCAATCAGCCCCAGCATTTT
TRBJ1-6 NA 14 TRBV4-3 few CASSPQGRYSPLHF TGCGCCAGCAGCCCCCAGGGAAGGTATTCACCCCTCCACTTT
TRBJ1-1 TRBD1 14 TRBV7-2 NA CASSFRGMNTEAFF TGTGCCAGCAGTTTCAGGGGGATGAACACTGAAGCTTTCTTT
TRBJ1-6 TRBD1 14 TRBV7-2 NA CASSSDRGRSPLHF TGTGCCAGCAGCTCGGACAGGGGTCGGTCACCCCTCCACTTT
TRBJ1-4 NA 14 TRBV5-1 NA CASSYGGGNEKLFF TGCGCCAGCAGCTATGGGGGGGGAAATGAAAAACTGTTTTTT
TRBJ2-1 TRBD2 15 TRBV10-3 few CAIPPSAGGSNEQFF TGTGCCATCCCCCCGTCGGCGGGGGGGAGCAATGAGCAGTTCTTC
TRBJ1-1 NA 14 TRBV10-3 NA CAIMEQAMNTEAFF TGTGCCATCATGGAACAGGCTATGAACACTGAAGCTTTCTTT
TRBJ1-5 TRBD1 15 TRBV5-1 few CASSPGQGSIQPQHF TGCGCCAGCAGCCCCGGACAGGGGAGTATTCAGCCCCAGCATTTT
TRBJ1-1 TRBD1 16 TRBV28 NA CASSLPRDRLNTEAFF TGTGCCAGCAGTTTACCCCGGGACAGATTGAACACTGAAGCTTTCTTT
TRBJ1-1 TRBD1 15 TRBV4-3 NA CASSQDPTGGFEAFF TGCGCCAGCAGCCAAGACCCGACAGGGGGTTTTGAAGCTTTCTTT
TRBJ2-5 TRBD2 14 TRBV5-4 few CASSWGGSQETQYF TGTGCCAGCAGCTGGGGGGGTAGCCAAGAGACCCAGTACTTC
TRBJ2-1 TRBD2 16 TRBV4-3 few CASSQGPAGGPHEQFF TGCGCCAGCAGCCAAGGTCCAGCGGGAGGGCCCCATGAGCAGTTCTTC
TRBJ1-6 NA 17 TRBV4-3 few CASSQDPVPLEGSPPHF TGCGCCAGCAGCCAAGATCCGGTCCCGCTCGAGGGTTCACCCCCCCACTTT
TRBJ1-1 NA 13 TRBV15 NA CATSRGMTAEAFF TGTGCCACCAGCAGGGGGATGACAGCTGAAGCTTTCTTT
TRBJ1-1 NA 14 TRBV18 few CASSPSEVLGEAFF TGTGCCAGCTCACCATCAGAGGTTCTGGGTGAAGCTTTCTTT
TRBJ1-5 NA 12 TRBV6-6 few CASLVPGQPQHF TGTGCCAGCCTCGTTCCGGGTCAGCCCCAGCATTTT